This T cell receptor (beta chain) was captured by sequencing in a study of T cells expressing NK-cell markers (TCRdb year 2020). As for the study more broadly: About 8 donors provided sorted CD3+CD56+NKG2C+, CD3+CD56+NKG2C- and CD3+CD56-NKG2C+ T-cell subsets, whose TCR beta-chain repertoires were profiled. The libraries were sequenced on Illumina HiSeq 2000/2500, MiSeq or NextSeq, producing 2 x 150 bp reads. All eight donors whose samples were sequenced were randomly selected healthy volunteers, three of them men and five women. Seven of the eight sequenced donors were HCMV-seropositive and one was HCMV-seronegative.

As for this clonotype: Its antigen is currently not known.

The CDR3 goes from the cysteine to the phenylalanine over 12 residues. No DNA is listed. Reading the germline V gene gives CDR1 SQVTM and CDR2 ANQGSEA. Sequencer: Illumina HiSeq 2000. 5'RACE template switching, by which a universal primer site and unique molecular identifiers were added, was used to make TCR beta cDNA libraries. cDNA synthesis was primed from the TCR beta constant segment and was followed by two successive PCR amplification steps. In the source study's methods: MIGEC was used to demultiplex reads and group reads by UMI, and MiTCR was used to assemble and quantify clonotypes. Only TCR cDNA sequences supported by at least two reads were kept to exclude erroneous sequences. Downstream repertoire analysis used the tcR package, and clonotypes were matched across fractions by CDR3 nucleotide sequence plus V segment. VDJmatch was used to annotate antigen specificity against VDJdb, with one amino acid substitution in CDR3 allowed. TCRdb reanalyzed the reads, keeping one entry per CDR3 protein sequence and omitting DNA. TCRdb, not the original authors, processed these V and J calls. The table held for this sample gives more than 400,000 distinct CDR3 sequences. The top ten clonotypes cover 7.3% of the sample.

HCMV-specific IgG was detected in serum with a commercial ELISA kit to determine HCMV serostatus. Peripheral blood mononuclear cells were isolated from blood by Ficoll density gradient centrifugation. Study-wide findings and limitations: Those dominant clonotypes were again the most abundant among CD3+CD56-NKG2C+ cells in a handful of donors, at roughly 25-65%. Whether the expanded NKG2C-expressing T cell clones were specific for HCMV antigens was left unclear. For five or six donors, the dominant CD3+CD56+NKG2C+ clonotypes were among the top 10 CD8+ clonotypes and accounted for roughly 1.0-8% of CD8+ T cells.

Here the chain combines TRBV29-1 and TRBJ2-5. Sequences were obtained from blood T cells: a sorted CD56 or NKG2C T cell subset, CD4+ or CD8+ T cells, or bulk PBMC T cells (not recorded which). The clonotype was recovered from a woman between 18 and 75 years old in good health. CDR3 loop: CSALRVGETQYF.